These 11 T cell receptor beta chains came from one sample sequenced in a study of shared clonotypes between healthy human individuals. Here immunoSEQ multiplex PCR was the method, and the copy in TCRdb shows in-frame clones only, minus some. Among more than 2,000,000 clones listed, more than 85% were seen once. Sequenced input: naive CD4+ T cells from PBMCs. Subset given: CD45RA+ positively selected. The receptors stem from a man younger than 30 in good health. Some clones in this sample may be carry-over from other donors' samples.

The CDR3 reads CASSPGGLAATDTQYF. DNA of the CDR3: TGTGCCAGCAGCCCGGGGGGACTAGCGGCCACAGATACGCAGTATTTT. The chain combines TRBV13 with TRBJ2-3, with 11 nucleotides matching TRBD2. Losses at the gene ends were 5 bases for V and 2 bases for J; bases not matched to a gene: 6. This CDR3 has 16 amino acids. The V gene's germline CDR1 is PRHDT and CDR2 FYEKMQ (reference sequence).

CDR3 sequence reads: CASSQAQGITEAFF. The CDR3 coding sequence is TGCGCCAGCAGCCAAGCTCAGGGTATCACTGAAGCTTTCTTT. This rearrangement joins TRBV4-3 to TRBJ1-1, with D maybe TRBD1 (5 bases). The CDR3 spans 14 residues. Trimming left V 1 base short and J 4 bases short, with 10 bases between. CDR1 and CDR2 (germline): LGHNA, YSLEER.

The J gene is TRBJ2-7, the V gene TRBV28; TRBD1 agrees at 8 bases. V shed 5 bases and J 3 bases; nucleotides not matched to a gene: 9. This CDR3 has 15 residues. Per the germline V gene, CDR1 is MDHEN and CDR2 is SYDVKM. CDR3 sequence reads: CASSPTDRDVYEQYF. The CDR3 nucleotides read TGTGCCAGCAGTCCTACGGACAGGGACGTCTACGAGCAGTACTTC.

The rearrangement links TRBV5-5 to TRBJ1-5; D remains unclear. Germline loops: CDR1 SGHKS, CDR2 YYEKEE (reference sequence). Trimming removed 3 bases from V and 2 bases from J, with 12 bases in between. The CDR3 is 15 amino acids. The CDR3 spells CASSSGPAGNQPQHF. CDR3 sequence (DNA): TGTGCCAGCAGCTCCGGACCGGCGGGCAATCAGCCCCAGCATTTT.

CDR3 nucleotide sequence: TGTGCCTGGAGTGTTGGTCTAGCGGCGCTGGGAGAGCAGTTCTTC. Translated: CAWSVGLAALGEQFF. This chain links TRBV30 with TRBJ2-1; 7 bases match TRBD2. The germline V gene has CDR1 GTSNPN and CDR2 SVGIG (reference sequence). The V segment lost 0 bases and the J segment 10 bases; nucleotides outside the gene matches: 12. This CDR3 comprises 15 residues. The entire variable domain, with the rest obtained from reference TRBV30 and TRBJ2-1, is as follows: SQTIHQWPATLVQPVGSPLSLECTVEGTSNPNLYWYRQAAGRGLQLLFYSVGIGQISSEVPQNLSASRPQDRQFILSSKKLLLSDSGFYLCAWSVGLAALGEQFFGPGTRLTVL.

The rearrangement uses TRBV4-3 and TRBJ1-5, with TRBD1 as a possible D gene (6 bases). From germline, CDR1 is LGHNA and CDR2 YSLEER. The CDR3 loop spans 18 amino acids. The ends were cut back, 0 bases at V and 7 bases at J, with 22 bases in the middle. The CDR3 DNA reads TGCGCCAGCAGCCAAGATCATCGGGGATGGGGGGCGAACCAGCCCCAGCATTTT. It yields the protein CASSQDHRGWGANQPQHF.

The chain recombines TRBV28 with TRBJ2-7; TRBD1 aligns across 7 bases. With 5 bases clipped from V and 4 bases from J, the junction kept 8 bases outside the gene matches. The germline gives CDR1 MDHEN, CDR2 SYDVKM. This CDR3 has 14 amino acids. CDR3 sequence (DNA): TGTGCCAGCAGTACGGGACAGACGATATACGAGCAGTACTTC. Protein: CASSTGQTIYEQYF. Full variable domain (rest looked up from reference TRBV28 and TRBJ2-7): DVKVTQSSRYLVKRTGEKVFLECVQDMDHENMFWYRQDPGLGLRLIYFSYDVKMKEKGDIPEGYSVSREKKERFSLILESASTNQTSMYLCASSTGQTIYEQYFGPGTRLTVT.

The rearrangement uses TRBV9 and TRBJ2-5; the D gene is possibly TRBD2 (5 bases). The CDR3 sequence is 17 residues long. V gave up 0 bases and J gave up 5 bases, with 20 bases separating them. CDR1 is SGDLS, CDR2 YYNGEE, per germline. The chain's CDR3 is CASSVVTSPEREETQYF. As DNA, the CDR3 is TGTGCCAGCAGCGTAGTGACGTCACCCGAAAGGGAGGAGACCCAGTACTTC.

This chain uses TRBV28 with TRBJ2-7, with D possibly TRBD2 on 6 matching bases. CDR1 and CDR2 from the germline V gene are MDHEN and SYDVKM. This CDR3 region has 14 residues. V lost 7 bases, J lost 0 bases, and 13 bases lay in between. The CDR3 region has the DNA TGTGCCAGCATTTTTAGCGGATCCTCCTACGAGCAGTACTTC. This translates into CASIFSGSSYEQYF.

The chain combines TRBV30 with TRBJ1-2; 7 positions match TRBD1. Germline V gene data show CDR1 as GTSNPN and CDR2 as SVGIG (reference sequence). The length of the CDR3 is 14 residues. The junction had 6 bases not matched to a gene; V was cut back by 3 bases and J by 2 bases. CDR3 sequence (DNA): TGTGCCTGGAGCACCACAGGGGTCAACTATGGCTACACCTTC. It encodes CAWSTTGVNYGYTF.

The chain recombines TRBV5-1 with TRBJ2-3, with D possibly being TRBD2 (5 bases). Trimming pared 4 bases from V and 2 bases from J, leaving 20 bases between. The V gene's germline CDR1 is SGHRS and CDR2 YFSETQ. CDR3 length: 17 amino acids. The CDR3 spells CASSKNGLRSTTDTQYF. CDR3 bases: TGCGCCAGCAGCAAAAACGGACTGAGGTCAACCACAGATACGCAGTATTTT.